Sequencing of this T cell receptor beta chain was carried out in a study of cytomegalovirus exposure and HLA in healthy donors. Unmatched junction bases numbered 6, after V lost 0 bases and J lost 7 bases. The CDR3 sequence is 14 residues long. The germline V gene has CDR1 SEHNR and CDR2 FQNEAQ (reference sequence). The PCR made use of 60 Vbeta and 13 Jbeta primers. TCRdb keeps only in-frame clones here, not all; method: immunoSEQ multiplex PCR. The sample lists about 160,000 clones; around 80% were seen once. The sequencing sample was made of PBMCs. The chain uses TRBV7-9 and TRBJ2-7; the match to TRBD2 covers 7 bases. This clonotype originated in a male donor in good health and CMV-seropositive. The CDR3 is CASSLAGGSGEQYF. As DNA, the CDR3 is TGTGCCAGCAGCTTAGCGGGAGGGTCTGGGGAGCAGTACTTC.